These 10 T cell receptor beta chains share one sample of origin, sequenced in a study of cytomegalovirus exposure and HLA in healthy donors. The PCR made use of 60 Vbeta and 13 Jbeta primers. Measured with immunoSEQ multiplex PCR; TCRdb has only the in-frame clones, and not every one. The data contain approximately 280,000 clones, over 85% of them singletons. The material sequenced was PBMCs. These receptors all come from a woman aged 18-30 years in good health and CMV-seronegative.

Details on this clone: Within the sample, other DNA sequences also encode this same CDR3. The CDR3: CASSSQGVGYGYTF. In DNA, the CDR3 is TGTGCCAGTAGTTCACAGGGCGTCGGCTATGGCTACACCTTC. The rearrangement joins TRBV19 to TRBJ1-2; D possibly corresponds to TRBD1 (6 bases). CDR1 and CDR2 (germline): LNHDA, SQIVND (reference sequence). Between the trimmed V and J ends, which lost 5 bases and 4 bases, there was a span of 14 bases. The CDR3 loop spans 14 amino acids.

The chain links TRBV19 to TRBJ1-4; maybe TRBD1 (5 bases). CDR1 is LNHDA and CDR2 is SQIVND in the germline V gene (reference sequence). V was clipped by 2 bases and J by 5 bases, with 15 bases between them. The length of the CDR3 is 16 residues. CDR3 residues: CASSIYGGVVNEKLFF. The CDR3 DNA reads TGTGCCAGTAGTATATATGGAGGGGTGGTAAATGAAAAACTGTTTTTT.

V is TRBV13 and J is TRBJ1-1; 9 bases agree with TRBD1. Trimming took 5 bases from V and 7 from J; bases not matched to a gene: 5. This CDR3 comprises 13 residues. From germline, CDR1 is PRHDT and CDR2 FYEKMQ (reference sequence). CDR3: CASSRRTGVEAFF. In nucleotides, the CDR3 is TGTGCCAGCAGCCGGAGGACAGGGGTTGAAGCTTTCTTT. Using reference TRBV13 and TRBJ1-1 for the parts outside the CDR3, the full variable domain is AAGVIQSPRHLIKEKRETATLKCYPIPRHDTVYWYQQGPGQDPQFLISFYEKMQSDKGSIPDRFSAQQFSDYHSELNMSSLELGDSALYFCASSRRTGVEAFFGQGTRLTVV.

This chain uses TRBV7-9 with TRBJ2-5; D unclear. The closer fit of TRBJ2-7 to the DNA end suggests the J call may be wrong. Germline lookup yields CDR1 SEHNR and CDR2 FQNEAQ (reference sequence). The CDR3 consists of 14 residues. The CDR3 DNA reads TGTGCCAGCAGCCATGAACTAAGGGACTACGAGCAGTACTTC. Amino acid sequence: CASSHELRDYEQYF.

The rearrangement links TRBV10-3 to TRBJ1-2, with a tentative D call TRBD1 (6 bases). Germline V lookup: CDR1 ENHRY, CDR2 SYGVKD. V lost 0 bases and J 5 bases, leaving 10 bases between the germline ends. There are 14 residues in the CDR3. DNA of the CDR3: TGTGCCATCAGTGAGTCAGGAGGACAGTATGGCTACACCTTC. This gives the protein CAISESGGQYGYTF.

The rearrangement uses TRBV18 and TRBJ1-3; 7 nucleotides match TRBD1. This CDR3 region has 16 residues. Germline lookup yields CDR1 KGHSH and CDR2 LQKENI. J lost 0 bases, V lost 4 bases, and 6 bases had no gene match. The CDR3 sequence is CASSRQTGNSGNTIYF. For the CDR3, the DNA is TGTGCCAGCTCACGACAGACAGGGAACTCTGGAAACACCATATATTTT. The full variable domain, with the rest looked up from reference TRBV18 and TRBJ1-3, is NAGVMQNPRHLVRRRGQEARLRCSPMKGHSHVYWYRQLPEEGLKFMVYLQKENIIDESGMPKERFSAEFPKEGPSILRIQQVVRGDSAAYFCASSRQTGNSGNTIYFGEGSWLTVV.

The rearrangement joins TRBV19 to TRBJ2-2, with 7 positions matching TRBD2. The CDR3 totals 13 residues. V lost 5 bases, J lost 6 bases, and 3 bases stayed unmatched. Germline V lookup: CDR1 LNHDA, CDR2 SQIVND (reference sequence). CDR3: CASSASGAGELFF. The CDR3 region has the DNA TGTGCCAGTAGTGCCAGCGGGGCCGGGGAGCTGTTTTTT. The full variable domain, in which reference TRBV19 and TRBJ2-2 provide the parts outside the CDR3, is DGGITQSPKYLFRKEGQNVTLSCEQNLNHDAMYWYRQDPGQGLRLIYYSQIVNDFQKGDIAEGYSVSREKKESFPLTVTSAQKNPTAFYLCASSASGAGELFFGEGSRLTVL.

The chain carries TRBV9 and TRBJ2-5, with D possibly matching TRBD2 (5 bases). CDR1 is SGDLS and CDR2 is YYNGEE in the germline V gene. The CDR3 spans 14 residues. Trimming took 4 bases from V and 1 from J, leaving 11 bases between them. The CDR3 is CASSFGGSQETQYF. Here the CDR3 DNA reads TGTGCCAGCAGCTTCGGAGGTAGCCAAGAGACCCAGTACTTC.

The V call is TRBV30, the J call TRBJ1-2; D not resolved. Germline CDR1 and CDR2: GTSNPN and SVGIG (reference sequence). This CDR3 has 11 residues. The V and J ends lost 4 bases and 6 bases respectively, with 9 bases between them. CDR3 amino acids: CAWMRGNGYTF. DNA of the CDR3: TGTGCCTGGATGCGAGGGAATGGCTACACCTTC.

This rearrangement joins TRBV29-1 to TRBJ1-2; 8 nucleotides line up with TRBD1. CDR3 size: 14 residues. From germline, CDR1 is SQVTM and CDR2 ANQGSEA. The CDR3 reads CCAAGGQLNYGYTF. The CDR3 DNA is TGCTGTGCGGCAGGGGGCCAACTTAACTATGGCTACACCTTC.